This TCR beta chain was obtained from a study of monozygotic twins with inflammatory bowel disease. TCRdb reanalyzed the 5' RACE reads and collapses them to one entry per CDR3 protein, without DNA. This specimen shows about 420,000 distinct CDR3 sequences; the ten leading clones hold 2% to 2.5%. The study, taken as a whole, reports: TCRbeta diversity (inverse Simpson) was lower in IBD patients than in healthy co-twins. Patients received differing immunosuppressive treatments, which may have added variability to their repertoires.

For this clonotype: The antigen remains unidentified.

Per germline, CDR1 DFQATT and CDR2 SNEGSKA (reference sequence). The CDR3 sequence is 17 residues long. The blood volume drawn from each donor was approximately 2.5 ml. Sequencing was performed on blood. The clonotype comes from a human donor with ulcerative colitis or Crohn's disease, or a healthy co-twin of an affected twin (not recorded which). The V gene is TRBV20-1, the J gene TRBJ2-4; absent DNA, TCRdb's TRBD2 call cannot be checked. CDR3 sequence: CSAASEGRALAKNIQYF.